This T cell receptor beta chain was documented in a study of blood T cell repertoires in COVID-19. Study summary: Donors in the United States, Italy and Spain gave samples during acute or convalescent COVID-19.

Germline assignment: CDR1 SGHAT and CDR2 FQNNGV. This CDR3 is built from 15 residues. The ends were cut back, 1 base at V and 8 bases at J, with 12 bases in the middle. Those enrolled, adults aged about 18 to 89 years, came from about two dozen US areas. Grouping used clinical history reported by participants in a survey and questionnaire. Authors' processing steps: Reference gene primer amplification yielded estimated nucleated cell counts. Libraries were prepared by immunoSEQ multiplex PCR; TCRdb keeps only in-frame clonotypes and omits some of them. Clone size and V and J calls were adopted from that table, with D and trimming inferred from the DNA. This table holds around 190,000 clones, around 90% found once.

The source material was PBMCs or T cells enriched from blood (not recorded which). This chain joins TRBV11-2 and TRBJ1-6; D remains ambiguous. This sequence was found in a woman aged 18 to 35 who had recovered from COVID-19. The CDR3 bases are TGTGCCAGCAGCTTAGGACAAGGGAGCCATTCACCCCTCCACTTT. Its translation is CASSLGQGSHSPLHF.